The sequence of this T cell receptor beta chain was determined in a study of CD8 T cells in ankylosing spondylitis. Study results and caveats: Reactive arthritis synovial fluid and blood previously showed some of these motif variants.

The CDR3 runs 15 residues. The V and J ends lost 5 bases and 1 base, in that order; junction bases with no gene match: 7. Germline V CDR1 and CDR2: MNHEY, SVGAGI. On this clonotype itself: Its antigen is unidentified.

TCRdb independently ran MiXCR on the 5' RACE reads; one entry per CDR3 protein. The repertoire holds 350,000 to 400,000 distinct CDR3 sequences, with 20% as singletons. The source material was blood, either unsorted or a sorted T cell fraction (not recorded which). This TCR was sampled from a male donor with ankylosing spondylitis or in good health (not recorded which). This rearrangement joins TRBV6-5 to TRBJ2-5; TRBD1 matches 7 bases. The CDR3 DNA sequence: TGTGCCAGCAGTCACACCGGGACAGTCCAAGAGACCCAGTACTTC. Translation: CASSHTGTVQETQYF.